Listed here are 8 T cell receptor beta chains from one sample, sequenced in a study of shared clonotypes between healthy human individuals (dated by TCRdb to 2020 to 2021). CD8 naive samples were obtained by positive selection for CCR7 among CD45RO-negative cells, yielding a CD45RA+CCR7+ population from which TemRA cells were excluded. The library was obtained by the immunoSEQ multiplex PCR assay. Held by TCRdb, this immuneACCESS table contains in-frame sequences only and omits some clones. Under half of the omission traces to an unresolved V gene where checked; the cause of the rest is unknown. The sample contains about 2.1 million clones, around 93% of them found a single time. The top ten clones comprise around 1.8% of the sample. The specimen sequenced was naive CD8+ T cells from PBMCs. Read against the paper, the sample's cell subset or site label means: CD45RA+CCR7+. Every receptor here comes from a man younger than 35 in good health. Some clones in this sample may be carry-over from other donors' samples.

The V gene is TRBV5-1, the J gene TRBJ1-2, with D unclear. The germline gives CDR1 SGHRS, CDR2 YFSETQ. The CDR3 is 14 residues long. The V and J ends lost 1 base and 5 bases respectively, with 12 bases between them. CDR3 nucleotides: TGCGCCAGCAGCTTGAAGGCAGAAGCGTATGGCTACACCTTC. This sequence encodes CASSLKAEAYGYTF.

To note about this clone: Since a far larger clone is one base different, this is likely a read error. The V gene is TRBV27, the J gene TRBJ2-2; 7 bases line up with TRBD1. Germline-derived CDR1 and CDR2 are MNHEY and SMNVEV (reference sequence). V was pared by 6 bases and J by 3 bases, with 1 base of the junction left unmatched. The CDR3 has 13 residues. This chain's CDR3 is CASSDRDTGELFF. In DNA form, the CDR3 reads TGTGCCAGCAGCGACAGGGACACCGGGGAGCTGTTTTTT.

A remark on this clone: The sample contains more than one DNA sequence encoding this CDR3. The V call is TRBV2, the J call TRBJ2-7; D remains ambiguous. The CDR3 loop spans 12 amino acids. V lost 3 bases and J lost 2, with 5 bases in between. Per the germline V gene, CDR1 is SNHLY and CDR2 is FYNNEI. The CDR3 DNA is TGTGCCAGCAGTGATAGGCCCTACGAGCAGTACTTC. Encoded protein: CASSDRPYEQYF.

This chain links TRBV7-9 with TRBJ2-7, with a possible D match to TRBD1 (6 bases). The CDR3 loop spans 15 amino acids. The ends were cut back, 1 base at V and 3 bases at J, with 13 bases in the middle. CDR1 and CDR2 from the germline V gene are SEHNR and FQNEAQ (reference sequence). CDR3 residues: CASSLEGQGHYEQYF. The DNA for the CDR3 is TGTGCCAGCAGCTTAGAAGGTCAGGGACACTACGAGCAGTACTTC.

This chain uses TRBV11-2 with TRBJ1-2, with TRBD1 matching 9 bases. Germline V CDR1 and CDR2: SGHAT, FQNNGV. Trimming cost V 8 bases and J 2 bases; bases outside gene matches: 6. This CDR3 has 14 amino acids. This chain's CDR3 is CASSRDRENYGYTF. CDR3 coding DNA: TGTGCCAGCTCCCGGGACAGGGAAAACTATGGCTACACCTTC.

The chain links TRBV5-1 to TRBJ1-1; 12 nucleotides match TRBD1. CDR1 is SGHRS, CDR2 YFSETQ, per germline. The CDR3 loop spans 14 amino acids. V was clipped by 6 bases and J by 5 bases; unmatched bases: 5. CDR3: CASTGQGARTEAFF. DNA of the CDR3: TGCGCCAGCACGGGACAGGGGGCGCGGACTGAAGCTTTCTTT.

The V and J genes are TRBV19 and TRBJ1-1; maybe TRBD1 (5 bases). Trimming pared 6 bases from V and 3 bases from J, leaving 8 bases between. CDR1 is LNHDA and CDR2 is SQIVND in the germline V gene (reference sequence). The CDR3 covers 12 residues. The CDR3 DNA is TGTGCCAGTAGACAGGCCCACACTGAAGCTTTCTTT. Residues: CASRQAHTEAFF.

The rearrangement links TRBV11-1 to TRBJ1-1; D perhaps matches TRBD1 (6 bases). V lost 5 bases, J lost 3 bases, and 13 bases lay in between. Germline V CDR1 and CDR2: SGHAT, FQDESV (reference sequence). The CDR3 is made up of 14 amino acids. This CDR3 is CASSLLGGYTEAFF. CDR3 nucleotide sequence: TGTGCCAGCAGCCTTTTAGGGGGGTACACTGAAGCTTTCTTT.